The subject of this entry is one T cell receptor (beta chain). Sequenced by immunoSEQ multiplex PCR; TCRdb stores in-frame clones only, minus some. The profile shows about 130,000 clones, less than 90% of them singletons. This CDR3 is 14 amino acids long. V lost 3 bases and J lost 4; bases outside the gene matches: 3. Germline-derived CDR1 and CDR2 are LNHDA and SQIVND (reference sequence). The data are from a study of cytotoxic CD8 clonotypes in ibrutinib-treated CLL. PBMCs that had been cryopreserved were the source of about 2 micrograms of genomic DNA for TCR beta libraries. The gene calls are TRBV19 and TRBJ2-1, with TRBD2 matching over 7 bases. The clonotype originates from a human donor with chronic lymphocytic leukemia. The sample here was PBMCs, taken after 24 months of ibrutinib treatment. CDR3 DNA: TGTGCCAGTAGTATCCTAGCGGAATACAATGAGCAGTTCTTC. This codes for CASSILAEYNEQFF.